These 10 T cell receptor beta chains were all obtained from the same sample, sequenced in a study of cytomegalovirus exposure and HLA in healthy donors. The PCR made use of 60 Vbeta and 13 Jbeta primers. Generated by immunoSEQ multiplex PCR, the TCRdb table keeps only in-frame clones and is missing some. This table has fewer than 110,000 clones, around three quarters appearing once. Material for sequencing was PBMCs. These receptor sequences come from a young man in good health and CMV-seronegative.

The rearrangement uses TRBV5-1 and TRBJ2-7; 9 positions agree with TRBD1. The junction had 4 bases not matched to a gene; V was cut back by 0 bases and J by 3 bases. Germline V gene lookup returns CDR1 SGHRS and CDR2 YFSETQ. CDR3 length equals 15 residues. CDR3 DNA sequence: TGCGCCAGCAGCTTGGCCCCGGGACAGGGCTACGAGCAGTACTTC. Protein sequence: CASSLAPGQGYEQYF.

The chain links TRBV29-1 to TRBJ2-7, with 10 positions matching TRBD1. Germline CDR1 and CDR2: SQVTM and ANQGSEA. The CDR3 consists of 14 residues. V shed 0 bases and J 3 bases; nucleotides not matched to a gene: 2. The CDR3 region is CSVEERDRGYEQYF. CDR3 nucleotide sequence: TGCAGCGTTGAAGAGAGGGACAGGGGCTACGAGCAGTACTTC.

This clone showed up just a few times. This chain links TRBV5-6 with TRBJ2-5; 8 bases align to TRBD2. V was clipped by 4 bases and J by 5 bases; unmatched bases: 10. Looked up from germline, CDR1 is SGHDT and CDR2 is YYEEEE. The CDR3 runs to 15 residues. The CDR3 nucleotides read TGTGCCAGCAGCCCCCGAACACGGGGGGGGGAGACCCAGTACTTC. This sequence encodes CASSPRTRGGETQYF.

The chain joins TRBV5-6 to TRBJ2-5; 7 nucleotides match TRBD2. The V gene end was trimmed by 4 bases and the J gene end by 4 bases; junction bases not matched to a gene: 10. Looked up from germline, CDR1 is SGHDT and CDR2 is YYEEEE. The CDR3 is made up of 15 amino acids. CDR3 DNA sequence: TGTGCCAGCAGCACCCTAGCGGACGGGAGAGAGACCCAGTACTTC. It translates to CASSTLADGRETQYF.

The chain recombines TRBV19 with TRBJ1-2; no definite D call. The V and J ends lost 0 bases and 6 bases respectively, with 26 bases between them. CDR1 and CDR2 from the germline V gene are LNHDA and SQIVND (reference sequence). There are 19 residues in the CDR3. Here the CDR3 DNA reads TGTGCCAGTAGTATAGATCGAAGGCAGGCGAGTCTCCGTAAAGATGGCTACACCTTC. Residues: CASSIDRRQASLRKDGYTF.

As DNA, the CDR3 is TGTGCCACCAGCAGAGATCCGACTAGCGGGGGGAATACGCAGTATTTT. Translated, it gives CATSRDPTSGGNTQYF. The J gene is TRBJ2-3, the V gene TRBV15; TRBD2 matches at 13 bases. V trimming: 0 bases; J trimming: 7 bases; junction bases outside the gene matches: 4. Germline V gene data show CDR1 as LNHNV and CDR2 as YYDKDF (reference sequence). CDR3 size: 16 residues.

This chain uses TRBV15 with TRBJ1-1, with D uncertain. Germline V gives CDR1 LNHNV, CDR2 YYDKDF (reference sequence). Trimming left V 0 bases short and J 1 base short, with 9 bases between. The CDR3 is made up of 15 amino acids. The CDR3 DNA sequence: TGTGCCACCAGCAGAGACCCCACTGCGAACACTGAAGCTTTCTTT. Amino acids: CATSRDPTANTEAFF. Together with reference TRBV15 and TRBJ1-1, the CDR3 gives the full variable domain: DAMVIQNPRYQVTQFGKPVTLSCSQTLNHNVMYWYQQKSSQAPKLLFHYYDKDFNNEADTPDNFQSRRPNTSFCFLDIRSPGLGDTAMYLCATSRDPTANTEAFFGQGTRLTVV.

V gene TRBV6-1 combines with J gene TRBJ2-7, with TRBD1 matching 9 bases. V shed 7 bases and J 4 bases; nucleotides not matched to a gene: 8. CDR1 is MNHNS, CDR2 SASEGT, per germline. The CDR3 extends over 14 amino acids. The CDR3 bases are TGTGCCAGCACTACCGGGACAGGGCTATACGAGCAGTACTTC. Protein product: CASTTGTGLYEQYF.

The CDR3 sequence: CASGRRGDTEAFF. The CDR3 nucleotides read TGTGCCAGCGGGCGCAGGGGGGACACTGAAGCTTTCTTT. This chain joins TRBV14 and TRBJ1-1; 7 bases map to TRBD1. CDR3 length equals 13 residues. Germline CDR1 SGHDN, CDR2 FVKESK. With 8 bases clipped from V and 3 bases from J, the junction kept 6 bases outside the gene matches.

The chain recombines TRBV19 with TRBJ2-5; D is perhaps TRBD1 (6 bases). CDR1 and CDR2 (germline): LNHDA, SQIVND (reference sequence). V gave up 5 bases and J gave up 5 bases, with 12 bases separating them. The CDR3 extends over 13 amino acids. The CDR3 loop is CASSPDRWETQYF. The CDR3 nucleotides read TGTGCCAGTAGTCCAGACAGGTGGGAGACCCAGTACTTC.